This T cell receptor (beta chain) is drawn from a study of post-analysis software for immune sequencing data. The library was made from cDNA and included unique molecular identifiers. Each CDR3 protein is one row after TCRdb ran MiXCR on the PCR reads. The sample has some 240,000 distinct CDR3 sequences, 36% seen once; the top ten hold under 5%. The germline V and J ends were trimmed by 0 bases and 4 bases, with 11 bases remaining between them. Germline assignment: CDR1 LGHDT and CDR2 YNNKEL (reference sequence). The CDR3 runs 15 residues. Study-level points and caveats: Roughly five TRBV segments were significantly more frequent in patients than in controls. TRBV5-6, TRBV5-1 and TRBV20-1 were among these segments.

This clonotype has just a few counts. Its matching antigen is unknown. This sequence was found in a girl under 18 with multiple sclerosis. The rearrangement uses TRBV3-1 and TRBJ2-3, with unresolved D. Sequencing was performed on blood. CDR3 residues: CASSQDLLAADTQYF. CDR3 DNA: TGTGCCAGCAGCCAAGATCTACTGGCAGCAGATACGCAGTATTTT.